The sequence of this TCR beta chain was determined in a study of blood T cell repertoires in COVID-19. The overall study: The origin of the acute and convalescent COVID-19 samples was the United States, Italy and Spain. Sample material is recorded as cDNA or gDNA derived from T cells, B-cell-depleted T cells, or PBMCs.

Study processing details: Using reference gene primer amplification, nucleated cell counts were estimated. This table comes from immunoSEQ multiplex PCR, and its TCRdb copy is limited to in-frame clones, with some not included. That table supplies the V and J calls and clone size; D and trimming were determined from the DNA. The table includes just over 75,000 clones, around nine tenths detected once. The V and J ends lost 2 bases and 2 bases respectively, with 17 bases between them. The CDR3 is made up of 17 amino acids. The V gene's germline CDR1 is MNHNS and CDR2 SASEGT. This chain connects TRBV6-1 to TRBJ2-3; TRBD1 is a possible D gene (6 bases). Sequencing used peripheral blood. This clonotype originated in a woman at least 80 years old with active or convalescent COVID-19. The CDR3 here is CASSESRQGSTTDTQYF. For the CDR3, the DNA is TGTGCCAGCAGTGAAAGTCGGCAGGGGAGCACCACAGATACGCAGTATTTT.